The 14 T cell receptor beta chains reported below all come from one sample, sequenced in a study of blood T cells in healthy people across ages. Primed by a sample-barcoded 5' primer and a J-beta primer mix, a second PCR proceeded for 7 to 11 cycles. TCRdb itself ran the 5' RACE reads through MiXCR, one entry per CDR3 protein. The data show about 650,000 distinct CDR3 sequences, approximately 52% seen once. The sequenced sample consisted of blood. The receptors derive from an elderly woman in good health.

This rearrangement joins TRBV24-1 to TRBJ2-1, with 9 positions matching TRBD1. The CDR3 consists of 15 residues. Looked up from germline, CDR1 is KGHDR and CDR2 is SFDVKD. Losses at the gene ends were 2 bases for V and 6 bases for J; bases not matched to a gene: 4. Here the CDR3 reads CATSDSGQGGNEQFF. The CDR3 DNA is TGTGCCACCAGTGATTCGGGACAGGGTGGCAATGAGCAGTTCTTC.

As concerns this clonotype: At one of its ends the junction is not consistent with the germline gene, which may arise from a read error. The chain combines TRBV5-1 with TRBJ1-1; D is unclear. This CDR3 is 15 amino acids long. Germline assignment: CDR1 SGHRS and CDR2 YFSETQ. CDR3 in DNA: TGTGCCAGCATTCAGTCTCCGGCCCCGAACACTGAAGCTTTCTTT. Amino acid sequence: CASIQSPAPNTEAFF.

This clonotype has a handful of counts. The chain uses TRBV2 and TRBJ2-2; TRBD2 matches at 12 bases. Germline-derived CDR1 and CDR2 are SNHLY and FYNNEI. The CDR3 is made up of 15 amino acids. V dropped 6 bases and J dropped 6; count of bases not matched to a gene: 5. The CDR3 loop is CASRTSGSGAGELFF. CDR3 DNA: TGTGCCAGCAGGACTAGCGGGAGCGGCGCCGGGGAGCTGTTTTTT.

Comments on this clonotype: A much more abundant neighbour one base away suggests this may be a read error. The genes are TRBV7-2 and TRBJ2-5; D ambiguous. Germline V CDR1 and CDR2: SGHTA, FQGNSA. The CDR3 extends over 13 amino acids. CDR3 in amino acids: CANSRTHQETQYF. The CDR3 DNA reads as TGTGCCAACAGCCGGACCCACCAAGAGACCCAGTACTTC.

The gene calls are TRBV29-1 and TRBJ1-2; 9 positions match TRBD1. With 6 bases clipped from V and 8 bases from J, the junction kept 4 bases outside the gene matches. Germline V lookup: CDR1 SQVTM, CDR2 ANQGSEA. This CDR3 comprises 11 residues. CDR3: CSVGTGSGYTF. In nucleotides, the CDR3 is TGCAGCGTCGGGACAGGGAGCGGCTACACCTTC.

This clonotype was detected many times. V gene TRBV7-9 combines with J gene TRBJ2-3; a possible D gene is TRBD2 (5 bases). This CDR3 spans 14 amino acids. Germline V gene sequence: CDR1 SEHNR, CDR2 FQNEAQ (reference sequence). Trimming took 1 base from V and 2 from J, leaving 7 bases between them. This chain's CDR3 is CASSLVGVTDTQYF. Here the CDR3 DNA reads TGTGCCAGCAGCTTAGTCGGGGTCACAGATACGCAGTATTTT.

This clonotype has only a few counts. The V gene is TRBV3-1, the J gene TRBJ1-2, with 8 bases that match TRBD1. CDR1 is LGHDT, CDR2 YNNKEL, per germline (reference sequence). This CDR3 region has 14 residues. V lost 3 bases, J lost 8 bases, and 8 bases stayed unmatched. The CDR3 DNA sequence: TGTGCCAGCAGCCATGGCAGGGGGCCTGAGGGCTACACCTTC. This sequence encodes CASSHGRGPEGYTF.

This clonotype was picked up a small number of times. The V gene is TRBV5-5, the J gene TRBJ2-2; the match to TRBD2 covers 9 bases. Germline V gene data show CDR1 as SGHKS and CDR2 as YYEKEE (reference sequence). V lost 1 base to trimming and J lost 4 bases; unmatched junction nucleotides: 5. The CDR3 is made up of 16 amino acids. The DNA of the CDR3 is TGTGCCAGCAGCTTGAGGCTAGCGGGATTCACCGGGGAGCTGTTTTTT. This codes for CASSLRLAGFTGELFF.

There are many counts of this clonotype. This chain links TRBV7-2 with TRBJ2-1; 7 bases match TRBD2. The length of the CDR3 is 13 residues. Germline V lookup: CDR1 SGHTA, CDR2 FQGNSA. The trim removed 5 bases at V and 3 bases at J, leaving 1 base unmatched. CDR3: CASSRTSYNEQFF. CDR3 DNA sequence: TGTGCCAGCAGCCGGACTAGCTACAATGAGCAGTTCTTC.

This clonotype has only one observation. The chain links TRBV5-6 to TRBJ2-7; either TRBD1 or TRBD2 may supply D (5 bases each). The V gene lost 4 bases and the J gene lost 4 bases, with 30 bases spanning the gap. This CDR3 is built from 19 residues. CDR1 SGHDT and CDR2 YYEEEE come from the germline V gene. This CDR3 is CASSTRRLVGRRGSYEQYF. The DNA of the CDR3 is TGTGCCAGCAGCACCCGAAGGTTAGTGGGACGACGGGGCTCGTACGAGCAGTACTTC.

This clonotype was seen a few times. The chain links TRBV20-1 to TRBJ2-3; 16 bases agree with TRBD2. With 3 bases clipped from V and 3 bases from J, the junction kept 3 bases outside the gene matches. The CDR3 has 16 amino acids. Per the germline V gene, CDR1 is DFQATT and CDR2 is SNEGSKA (reference sequence). CDR3 DNA sequence: TGCAGTGCTAGGGGACTAGCGGGGGGGCTGACAGATACGCAGTATTTT. It yields the protein CSARGLAGGLTDTQYF.

As concerns this clonotype: This may be a read error: a much more frequent sequence differs by one nucleotide. J is TRBJ2-5 and V is TRBV5-1; 7 bases agree with TRBD1. This CDR3 region has 12 residues. Germline V CDR1 and CDR2: SGHRS, YFSETQ. The ends lost 7 bases at V and 11 bases at J; junction bases unmatched: 11. CDR3 amino acids: CASQTGQDEQYF. The CDR3 region has the DNA TGCGCCAGCCAGACAGGGCAGGATGAGCAGTACTTC.

As to this clonotype: A much larger clone differs from this one at a single base, so this may be a read error. The gene calls are TRBV11-3 and TRBJ2-1, with TRBD2 as a possible D gene (6 bases). Germline V gene data show CDR1 as SGHNT and CDR2 as YENEEA. There are 11 residues in the CDR3. Between the trimmed V and J ends, which lost 8 bases and 6 bases, there was a span of 8 bases. In DNA, the CDR3 is TGTGCCAGCGGGGACTCCAATGAGCAGTTCTTC. Protein: CASGDSNEQFF.

This rearrangement joins TRBV6-1 to TRBJ2-7, with a tentative D call TRBD1 (6 bases). Germline V CDR1 and CDR2: MNHNS, SASEGT. CDR3 length: 15 residues. Trimming took off 5 bases at V and 3 bases at J, with 17 bases between the two ends. In nucleotides, the CDR3 is TGTGCCAGCAGTCTACAGGGTGCATTGAACTACGAGCAGTACTTC. Amino acid sequence: CASSLQGALNYEQYF.